Listed below are T cell receptor beta chains from one sample, sequenced in a study of T cells in Graves' hyperthyroidism and ophthalmopathy. Via MiXCR, TCRdb re-called the multiplex PCR reads, giving one row per CDR3 protein. The sample lists approximately 520,000 distinct CDR3 sequences, about 20% occurring once. The sequencing input was blood. The receptors stem from a man aged 18 to 30 with Graves' hyperthyroidism. Both conserved end residues are part of each CDR3. The D gene is left open where the match is weak. Part of the rows lack a size; the others show once, few, many or a class for expanded clones.

TGTGCCAGCAGTGACCCGACAGAGAAAGCTTTCTTT | CASSDPTEKAFF | 12 | - | TRBJ1-1 | - | TRBV6-1
TGTGCCAGCAAGGGGGTCTCCTACAATGAGCAGTTCTTC | CASKGVSYNEQFF | 13 | - | TRBJ2-1 | few | TRBV28
TGTGCCAGCAGCTCTACCGAAGAATACTCTGGAAACACCATATATTTT | CASSSTEEYSGNTIYF | 16 | - | TRBJ1-3 | many | TRBV11-1
TGTGCCACGACTAGCGGGGGGGCCTACGAGCAGTACTTC | CATTSGGAYEQYF | 13 | TRBD2 | TRBJ2-7 | many | TRBV28
TGTGCCAGCAGTGAAAGGGGACCGGGCTCTGGAAACACCATATATTTT | CASSERGPGSGNTIYF | 16 | - | TRBJ1-3 | - | TRBV2
TGTGCCAGCAGTTTAGCGGTCCTAGCGGGGTACTACGAGCAGTACTTC | CASSLAVLAGYYEQYF | 16 | TRBD2 | TRBJ2-7 | many | TRBV12-3/TRBV12-4
TGTGCCAGCAGGAGAGGACTAGCGGAGACCCAGTACTTC | CASRRGLAETQYF | 13 | TRBD2 | TRBJ2-5 | - | TRBV6-1
TGTGCCAGCAGTTACTCCTACAGGGGGCCAGCCTACGAGCAGTACTTC | CASSYSYRGPAYEQYF | 16 | TRBD1 | TRBJ2-7 | many | TRBV6-5
TGTGCCAGCAGTTACTCGACAGAAAACACCGGGGAGCTGTTTTTT | CASSYSTENTGELFF | 15 | - | TRBJ2-2 | many | TRBV6-5
TGTGCCAGCAGTGGACAGCCCTACACTGAAGCTTTCTTT | CASSGQPYTEAFF | 13 | - | TRBJ1-1 | many | TRBV6-1